This TCR beta chain was identified in a study of T cell changes during pregnancy in multiple sclerosis (dated by TCRdb to between 2018 and 2021). About the study as a whole: The study looked at changes in the T cell repertoire across pregnancy in women with multiple sclerosis.

Worth noting for this clone: Its antigen target is currently unknown. No base qualities exist here, and no much larger clone lies one base off it.

Libraries came from the immunoSEQ multiplex PCR assay. Held by TCRdb, this immuneACCESS table contains in-frame sequences only and omits some clones. Under half of the omission traces to an unresolved V gene where checked; the cause of the rest is unknown. This sample holds about 50,000 clones; around 90% were observed only once. The ten biggest clones cover about 0.36% of the sample. Germline trimming amounts to 1 base on V and 7 bases on J, with 3 as the count of junction bases outside the gene matches. Per the germline V gene, SGHTA is the CDR1 and FQGNSA is the CDR2. The CDR3 goes from the cysteine to the phenylalanine over 14 residues. The read is trimmed to its CDR3 DNA, 42 bases read in frame from base 1.

The source of this sequence is a female donor with multiple sclerosis, enrolled in a pregnancy study. The material sequenced was CD4+ T cells from peripheral blood mononuclear cells, taken before pregnancy. The V and J segments used are TRBV7-2 and TRBJ2-1; 8 of the junction bases match TRBD2. The CDR3 corresponds to CASSLDPSGNEQFF. The nucleotides are TGTGCCAGCAGCTTAGACCCTAGCGGGAATGAGCAGTTCTTC.